Listed below are T cell receptor beta chains from one sample, sequenced in a study of PD-1 blockade in mismatch repair-deficient tumors. Profiling relied on immunoSEQ multiplex PCR, and the TCRdb table lists in-frame clones only, not all of them. The data show some 45,000 clones, with under 85% seen just once and around 3.3% held by the top ten. Sample: PBMCs, taken before pembrolizumab treatment. These TCRs come from an adult with mismatch repair-deficient cancer. Each CDR3 is given with its conserved first and last residue. A D gene is named only where the DNA matches it firmly. Expanded clones are given a class, and other clones once, few, many or no size at all.

.	TRBV11-2	TRBJ2-5	TRBD2	CASSFSGSVRETQYF	TGTGCCAGCAGCTTTAGCGGGAGTGTGAGAGAGACCCAGTACTTC
.	TRBV11-2	TRBJ2-3	.	CASSLDLGNTQYF	TGTGCCAGCAGCTTGGATCTAGGGAATACGCAGTATTTT
.	TRBV7-2	TRBJ2-3	.	CASSLLGPSGDTQYF	TGTGCCAGCAGCTTATTGGGTCCCTCGGGAGATACGCAGTATTTT
few	TRBV6-6	TRBJ1-5	.	CATLSDRLYQPQHF	TGTGCCACCTTGTCAGACAGGCTATATCAGCCCCAGCATTTT
.	TRBV7-9	TRBJ2-3	TRBD2	CASSLVVAGVSTDTQYF	TGTGCCAGCAGCTTAGTAGTCGCGGGGGTTAGCACAGATACGCAGTATTTT
.	TRBV10-1	TRBJ2-7	TRBD2	CASSPTRGSGSCYEQYF	TGCGCCAGCAGTCCCACCCGGGGTAGCGGGAGTTGCTACGAGCAGTACTTC
.	TRBV2	TRBJ2-5	.	CASSGSYQETQYF	TGTGCCAGCAGTGGCTCGTACCAAGAGACCCAGTACTTC
.	TRBV2	TRBJ2-1	TRBD2	CASSWASGRSEQFF	TGTGCCAGCAGTTGGGCTAGCGGGAGGAGTGAGCAGTTCTTC
.	TRBV5-4	TRBJ2-5	TRBD1	CATAKVPGTGKKETQYF	TGTGCCACCGCCAAAGTCCCCGGGACAGGGAAGAAAGAGACCCAGTACTTC
.	TRBV6-1	TRBJ1-1	TRBD1	CASGDREGYNTEAFF	TGTGCCAGCGGCGACAGGGAAGGGTATAACACTGAAGCTTTCTTT
.	TRBV10-3	TRBJ2-5	TRBD2	CAISESLAGAETQYF	TGTGCCATCAGTGAGTCACTAGCGGGAGCGGAGACCCAGTACTTC
.	TRBV5-1	TRBJ1-1	.	CASRKGGDTEAFF	TGCGCCAGCAGAAAGGGTGGGGACACTGAAGCTTTCTTT
.	TRBV6-1	TRBJ1-1	.	CASSDVTEAFF	TGTGCCAGCAGTGACGTAACTGAAGCTTTCTTT
.	TRBV9	TRBJ2-3	TRBD2	CASSVGLAGVADTQYF	TGTGCCAGCAGCGTAGGCCTAGCGGGAGTGGCCGATACGCAGTATTTT
.	TRBV11-3	TRBJ1-1	TRBD1	CASSLGGGMNTEAFF	TGTGCCAGCAGCTTAGGAGGGGGCATGAACACTGAAGCTTTCTTT
.	TRBV5-1	TRBJ2-7	TRBD1	CATRPQGSYEQYF	TGCGCCACCCGGCCACAGGGGTCCTACGAGCAGTACTTC
.	TRBV5-6	TRBJ2-6	.	CASSFIGTLAGANVLTF	TGTGCCAGCAGCTTTATCGGGACGCTCGCTGGGGCCAACGTCCTGACTTTC
.	TRBV25-1	TRBJ2-3	TRBD2	CASSVKDLAGITDTQYF	TGTGCCAGCAGTGTCAAAGACTTAGCGGGGATCACAGATACGCAGTATTTT
.	TRBV13	TRBJ2-2	.	CASSPTGLTGELFF	TGTGCCAGCAGCCCGACAGGCCTCACCGGGGAGCTGTTTTTT
.	TRBV7-2	TRBJ2-2	.	CASSLRVGGELFF	TGTGCCAGCAGCTTAAGGGTAGGCGGGGAGCTGTTTTTT
.	TRBV7-8	TRBJ2-7	TRBD2	CASSLDLTVGGGEQYF	TGTGCCAGCAGCTTAGATTTGACGGTGGGGGGGGGCGAGCAGTACTTC
.	TRBV5-4	TRBJ1-2	.	CASSPGPMLGYGYTF	TGTGCCAGCAGCCCTGGACCGATGCTGGGCTATGGCTACACCTTC
once	TRBV10-3	TRBJ2-5	TRBD1	CAIRDRIQETQYF	TGTGCCATCAGGGACAGGATACAAGAGACCCAGTACTTC
.	TRBV6-1	TRBJ2-1	.	CATGGRGLRNNEQFF	TGTGCCACCGGAGGCAGAGGGTTACGGAACAATGAGCAGTTCTTC
.	TRBV4-1	TRBJ1-2	.	CASSHRTVQLTNYGYTF	TGCGCCAGCAGCCACAGGACAGTACAACTCACTAACTATGGCTACACCTTC
.	TRBV2	TRBJ1-1	.	CASEGLRGDTEAFF	TGTGCAAGCGAGGGGCTACGAGGGGACACTGAAGCTTTCTTT
.	TRBV4-1	TRBJ2-1	TRBD2	CASSQALADSYNEQFF	TGCGCCAGCAGCCAAGCCCTAGCGGACTCCTACAATGAGCAGTTCTTC
.	TRBV6-5	TRBJ1-1	.	CASSYSFAGTEAFF	TGTGCCAGCAGTTACTCTTTCGCGGGGACTGAAGCTTTCTTT
.	TRBV2	TRBJ2-1	TRBD2	CASILREDNEQFF	TGTGCCAGCATCTTGCGGGAGGACAATGAGCAGTTCTTC
.	TRBV10-3	TRBJ2-1	.	CAISDRTPPADEQFF	TGTGCCATCAGTGATAGAACACCTCCAGCTGATGAGCAGTTCTTC
.	TRBV10-3	TRBJ2-2	TRBD2	CAISPTSGRGTGELFF	TGTGCCATCAGCCCCACTAGCGGGAGAGGCACCGGGGAGCTGTTTTTT
.	TRBV5-1	TRBJ1-1	TRBD1	CASSLARGGSEAFF	TGCGCCAGCAGCTTGGCCAGGGGGGGCTCTGAAGCTTTCTTT
.	TRBV6-1	TRBJ2-7	.	CASSEYNAGYEQYF	TGTGCCAGCAGTGAATATAACGCTGGGTACGAGCAGTACTTC
.	TRBV6-5	TRBJ1-2	TRBD1	CASRQGAVYGYTF	TGTGCCAGCAGACAGGGGGCGGTCTATGGCTACACCTTC
.	TRBV9	TRBJ2-1	TRBD2	CASSAGAGLAASSYNEQFF	TGTGCCAGCAGCGCGGGGGCGGGACTAGCGGCAAGCTCCTACAATGAGCAGTTCTTC
.	TRBV11-1	TRBJ2-1	.	CASSPRGGNPGEQFF	TGTGCCAGCAGCCCCAGGGGGGGAAATCCAGGTGAGCAGTTCTTC
.	TRBV2	TRBJ1-1	.	CASSEARGGGGTEAFF	TGTGCCAGCAGTGAAGCCCGGGGAGGGGGGGGAACTGAAGCTTTCTTT
.	TRBV5-6	TRBJ1-2	.	CASSLGRTHGYTF	TGTGCCAGCAGCTTGGGCAGGACGCATGGCTACACCTTC
.	TRBV7-9	TRBJ2-7	.	CASSTLSYEQYF	TGTGCCAGCAGCACACTCTCCTACGAGCAGTACTTC
.	TRBV5-1	TRBJ1-1	.	CASSPRGVLDTEAFF	TGCGCCAGCAGTCCCAGAGGGGTTTTGGACACTGAAGCTTTCTTT
medium-sized	TRBV27	TRBJ1-2	.	CASSLGGAYGYTF	TGTGCCAGCAGTTTGGGGGGCGCCTATGGCTACACCTTC
.	TRBV11-2	TRBJ2-5	.	CASSAAGTQYF	TGTGCCAGCAGCGCCGCGGGGACCCAGTACTTC
once	TRBV5-5	TRBJ1-1	.	CASSLASNTEAFF	TGTGCCAGCAGCTTAGCCAGCAACACTGAAGCTTTCTTT
.	TRBV27	TRBJ2-2	.	CASRSDNTGELFF	TGTGCCAGCAGGTCTGATAACACCGGGGAGCTGTTTTTT
.	TRBV6-1	TRBJ1-5	.	CASSREVDQPQHF	TGTGCCAGCTCTAGGGAGGTGGATCAGCCCCAGCATTTT
.	TRBV5-6	TRBJ1-1	.	CASSIGYLNTEAFF	TGTGCCAGCAGCATAGGGTATCTGAACACTGAAGCTTTCTTT
.	TRBV2	TRBJ1-1	.	CASNPARNTEAFF	TGTGCCAGCAATCCGGCGAGGAACACTGAAGCTTTCTTT
.	TRBV4-2	TRBJ2-4	.	CASSSDRLGAKNIQYF	TGTGCCAGCAGTTCAGACAGGCTGGGAGCCAAAAACATTCAGTACTTC
.	TRBV6-5	TRBJ2-1	TRBD1	CASSYLTGGLYNEQFF	TGTGCCAGCAGTTACTTAACAGGGGGCCTCTACAATGAGCAGTTCTTC
.	TRBV7-9	TRBJ1-3	.	CASSLVVSVSGNTIYF	TGTGCCAGCAGCTTAGTTGTTTCTGTCTCTGGAAACACCATATATTTT
.	TRBV18	TRBJ1-4	.	CASSGQTEKLFF	TGTGCCAGCTCAGGACAGACAGAAAAACTGTTTTTT
.	TRBV5-1	TRBJ2-1	TRBD2	CASNAGTRANEQFF	TGCGCCAGCAATGCCGGGACTAGGGCCAATGAGCAGTTCTTC
.	TRBV5-1	TRBJ1-4	.	CASSSREAGELFF	TGCGCCAGCAGCTCCCGGGAAGCCGGGGAACTGTTTTTT
.	TRBV7-3	TRBJ2-2	.	CASSLGGGLTGELFF	TGTGCCAGCAGCTTGGGTGGGGGGCTCACCGGGGAGCTGTTTTTT
.	TRBV27	TRBJ1-2	.	CASIGGLGGYTF	TGTGCCAGCATCGGGGGGTTGGGTGGCTACACCTTC